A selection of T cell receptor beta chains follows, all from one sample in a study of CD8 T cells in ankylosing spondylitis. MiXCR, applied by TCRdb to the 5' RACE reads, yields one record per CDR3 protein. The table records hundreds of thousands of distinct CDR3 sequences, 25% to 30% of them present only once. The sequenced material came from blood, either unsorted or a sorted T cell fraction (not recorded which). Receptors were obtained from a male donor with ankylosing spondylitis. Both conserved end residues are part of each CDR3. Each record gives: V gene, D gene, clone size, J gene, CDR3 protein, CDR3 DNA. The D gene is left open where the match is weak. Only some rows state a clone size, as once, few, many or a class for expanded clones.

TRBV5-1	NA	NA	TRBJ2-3	CASSLVSSGASTDTQYF	TGCGCCAGCAGCTTGGTGAGTAGCGGAGCAAGCACAGATACGCAGTATTTT
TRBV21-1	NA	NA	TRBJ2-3	CASITTGTDTQYF	TGTGCCAGCATTACGACGGGGACAGATACGCAGTATTTT
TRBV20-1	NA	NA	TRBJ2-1	CSGLGRGGPRSYNEQFF	TGCAGTGGCCTCGGAAGGGGAGGCCCTCGCTCCTACAATGAGCAGTTCTTC
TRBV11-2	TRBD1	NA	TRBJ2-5	CASSLWTGPQETQYF	TGTGCCAGCAGCTTATGGACAGGACCCCAAGAGACCCAGTACTTC
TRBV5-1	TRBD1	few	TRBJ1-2	CASSLKGTQGDYGYTF	TGCGCCAGCAGCTTGAAAGGGACTCAGGGGGACTATGGCTACACCTTC
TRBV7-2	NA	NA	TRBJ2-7	CASHRGGAAGLEQYF	TGTGCCAGCCACAGGGGGGGAGCAGCGGGGTTGGAGCAGTACTTC
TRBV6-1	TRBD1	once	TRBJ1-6	CASRATWTGYNSPLHF	TGTGCCAGCAGAGCTACTTGGACAGGGTATAATTCACCCCTCCACTTT
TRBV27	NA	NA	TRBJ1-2	CASSFVGGYGYTF	TGTGCCAGCAGTTTTGTGGGGGGGTATGGCTACACCTTC
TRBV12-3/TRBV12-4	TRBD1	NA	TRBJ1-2	CASTTRTTGTDGYTF	TGTGCCAGCACCACCCGAACGACAGGGACCGATGGCTACACCTTC
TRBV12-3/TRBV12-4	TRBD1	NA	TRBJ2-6	CASSPGQVNSGANVLTF	TGTGCCAGCAGTCCAGGACAGGTTAACTCTGGGGCCAACGTCCTGACTTTC
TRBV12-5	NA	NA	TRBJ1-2	CATGQTNYGYTF	TGTGCCACGGGGCAGACTAACTATGGCTACACCTTC